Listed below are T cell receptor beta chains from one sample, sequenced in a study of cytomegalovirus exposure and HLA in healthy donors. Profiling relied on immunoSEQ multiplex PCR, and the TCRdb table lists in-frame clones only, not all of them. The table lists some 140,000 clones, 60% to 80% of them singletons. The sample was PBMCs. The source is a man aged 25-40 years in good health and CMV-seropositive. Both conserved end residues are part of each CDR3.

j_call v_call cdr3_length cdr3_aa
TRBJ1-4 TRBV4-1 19 CASSHKPAVTAATNEKLFF
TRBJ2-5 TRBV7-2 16 CASSLTGRLAIQTQYF
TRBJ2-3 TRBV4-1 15 CASSQELTEGDTQYF
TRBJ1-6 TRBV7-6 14 CASSLEGGSSPLHF
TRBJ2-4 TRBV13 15 CASSSLRGVKNIQYF
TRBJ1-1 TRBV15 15 CATSRGRGLTTEAFF
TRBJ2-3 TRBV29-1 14 CSGGTSGMADTQYF
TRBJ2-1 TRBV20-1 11 CSARDKLEQFF
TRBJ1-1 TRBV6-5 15 CASSWFRNSKPEAFF
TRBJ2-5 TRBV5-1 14 CASSFGETRETQYF
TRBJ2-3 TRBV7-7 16 CASSSSGLAGSNTQYF
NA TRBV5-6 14 CASSLFDRSYEQYF
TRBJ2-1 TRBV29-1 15 CSVAGTFPGVNEQFF
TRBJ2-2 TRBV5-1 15 CASSPTGEGTGELFF
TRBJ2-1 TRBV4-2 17 CASSHTSVAASYNEQFF
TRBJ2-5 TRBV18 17 CASSPGFTRERKETQYF
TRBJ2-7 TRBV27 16 CASSSGLGQGLYEQYF
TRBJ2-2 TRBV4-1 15 CASSQGGGATGELFF
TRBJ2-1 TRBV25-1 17 CASSDTRGGSNRNEQFF
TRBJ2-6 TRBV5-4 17 CASSGVGTKDGANVLTF
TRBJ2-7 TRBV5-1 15 CASSRGPGQGYEQYF
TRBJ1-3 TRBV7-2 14 CASSLTGGINTIYF
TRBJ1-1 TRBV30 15 CAWSKTTGATTEAFF
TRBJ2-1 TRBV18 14 CATGGGASSNEQFF
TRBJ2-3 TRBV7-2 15 CASSQTSGRGDTQYF
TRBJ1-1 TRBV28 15 CASSWGEPMNTEAFF
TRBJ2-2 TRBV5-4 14 CASGVGGDPGELFF
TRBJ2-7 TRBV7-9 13 CASSQTGYYEQYF
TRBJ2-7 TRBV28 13 CASSLGLAYEQYF
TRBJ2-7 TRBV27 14 CASSSLGQTYEQYF
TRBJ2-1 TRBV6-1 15 CASSGQGRPYNEQFF
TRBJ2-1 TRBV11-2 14 CASSALLTVGEQFF
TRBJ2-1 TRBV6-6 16 CASSSPGLAGVNEQFF
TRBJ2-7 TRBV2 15 CASSQDRVGKYEQYF
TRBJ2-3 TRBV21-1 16 CASSERLAGDTDTQYF
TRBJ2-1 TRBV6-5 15 CASSFASGRTNEQFF
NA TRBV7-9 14 CASSSHGVFYEQYF
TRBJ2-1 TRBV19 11 CASSSSNEQFF
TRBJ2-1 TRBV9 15 CASSPGTRSYNEQFF
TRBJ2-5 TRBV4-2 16 CASSWRLAGGKETQYF
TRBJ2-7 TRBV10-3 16 CAISEPGTAQTYEQYF
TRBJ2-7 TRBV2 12 CASSRDLRGQYF
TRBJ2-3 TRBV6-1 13 CASTSTRGKTQYF
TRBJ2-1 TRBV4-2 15 CASSAASVGINEQFF
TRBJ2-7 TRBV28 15 CASSLTGRPNYEQYF
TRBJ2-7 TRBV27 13 CASSMGRTYEQYF
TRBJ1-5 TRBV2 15 CASRETTASNQPQHF
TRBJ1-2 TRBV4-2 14 CASSLDRTNYGYTF
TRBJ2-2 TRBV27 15 CASSFDRAHTGELFF
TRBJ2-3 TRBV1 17 CTSSQDLPSGGPDTQYF
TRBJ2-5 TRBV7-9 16 CASSPDPGVAQETQYF
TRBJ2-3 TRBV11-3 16 CASSPGQGRSTDTQYF
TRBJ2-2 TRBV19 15 CASSFGTGTGGELFF
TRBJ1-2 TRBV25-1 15 CASSEGQGENYGYTF
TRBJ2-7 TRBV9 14 CASSVDRGTHEQYF
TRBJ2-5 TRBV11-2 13 CASSLGQGGTQYF
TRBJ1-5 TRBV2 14 CASSSGTNNQPQHF
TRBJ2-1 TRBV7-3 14 CASSFGLAGNEQFF